This T cell receptor (beta chain) was observed in a study of T cell responses to AZD1222 COVID-19 vaccine. The table came from immunoSEQ multiplex PCR; TCRdb's copy has only in-frame clones and leaves some out. Here the sample spans about 100,000 clones, about 93% being singletons. The length of the CDR3 is 18 residues. V was clipped by 0 bases and J by 0 bases; unmatched bases: 7. Germline V gene lookup returns CDR1 LGHDT and CDR2 YNNKEL (reference sequence). Sequencing was performed on peripheral blood, taken 28 days after the second AZD1222 dose. The receptor was isolated from an adult who received the AZD1222 COVID-19 vaccine. The chain carries TRBV3-1 (or the pseudogene TRBV3-2) and TRBJ2-1, with 8 bases identical to TRBD2. The CDR3 loop is CASSQDLVAGSSYNEQFF. CDR3 DNA: TGTGCCAGCAGCCAAGATCTCGTAGCGGGAAGCTCCTACAATGAGCAGTTCTTC.